Listed here are 4 T cell receptor beta chains from one sample, sequenced in a study of vaccination effects on CD4 cells after COVID-19. ViraFEST expansion of antigen-specific CD4+ T cells with viral peptide pools preceded sequencing. The authors isolated CD4+ T cells after roughly eleven days of culture. Two doses of either BNT162b2 or mRNA-1273 were given to each participant. Data came from immunoSEQ multiplex PCR; TCRdb stores just in-frame clones and leaves some out. The repertoire holds some 68,000 clones, 81% seen once, with 1% to 1.5% in the top ten. Their cognate antigens are unknown. The sample in question was CD4+ T cells from PBMCs cultured with HCoV-229E spike peptides, obtained after COVID-19 vaccination. The receptors were sampled from a human donor who received a COVID-19 vaccine.

This chain joins TRBV5-1 and TRBJ2-4; D is perhaps TRBD1 (5 bases). V lost 4 bases to trimming and J lost 11 bases, with 19 bases between them. The germline V gene has CDR1 SGHRS and CDR2 YFSETQ. The CDR3 spans 14 residues. The CDR3 here is CASSLQEISDFQYF. The CDR3 region has the DNA TGCGCCAGCAGCCTACAGGAGATATCGGATTTTCAGTACTTC.

The chain combines TRBV5-1 with TRBJ1-6; D ambiguous. The germline gives CDR1 SGHRS, CDR2 YFSETQ. This CDR3 has 16 residues. V was shortened by 0 bases and J by 10 bases, with 17 bases between the two germline ends. The CDR3 reads CASSLGPAYLGSPLHF. CDR3 DNA: TGCGCCAGCAGCTTGGGTCCGGCTTACCTGGGATCACCCCTCCACTTT.

In this sample, this clone turned up once. This chain connects TRBV19 to TRBJ2-3; 8 bases align to TRBD2. V was clipped by 3 bases and J by 2 bases; unmatched bases: 7. Per the germline V gene, CDR1 is LNHDA and CDR2 is SQIVND (reference sequence). The CDR3 is 16 amino acids. In nucleotides, the CDR3 is TGTGCCAGTAGTATGGCGTCTAGCGGGTACACAGATACGCAGTATTTT. It translates to CASSMASSGYTDTQYF.

J is TRBJ2-1 and V is TRBV18; 11 bases line up with TRBD1. Germline trimming cut 5 bases from V and 7 bases from J; bases unmatched to any gene: 10. Germline V gives CDR1 KGHSH, CDR2 LQKENI. The CDR3 length is 16 residues. The DNA for the CDR3 is TGTGCCAGCTCAGTAACCGGGACAGGGGGGCGGAATGAGCAGTTCTTC. Its translation: CASSVTGTGGRNEQFF. Using reference TRBV18 and TRBJ2-1 for the parts outside the CDR3, the full variable domain is NAGVMQNPRHLVRRRGQEARLRCSPMKGHSHVYWYRQLPEEGLKFMVYLQKENIIDESGMPKERFSAEFPKEGPSILRIQQVVRGDSAAYFCASSVTGTGGRNEQFFGPGTRLTVL.